Following are 20 T cell receptor beta chains from one sample sequenced in a study of tumor and adjacent non-tumor tissue in lung cancer. A modified ARM-PCR protocol with three rounds of nested PCR amplified TCRbeta. TCRdb fed the multiplex PCR reads into MiXCR, producing one record per CDR3 protein. The sample yields 85,000 to 100,000 distinct CDR3 sequences, 65% to 75% seen once. No cell sorting was done before RNA was extracted from the tissue. The source material was lung tumor tissue. These receptors all stem from a man aged 55-75 years with non-small cell lung cancer.

On this clonotype itself: One end of the junction varies from germline; a read error may be responsible. The V call is TRBV29-1, the J call TRBJ1-2; no definite D call. The length of the CDR3 is 13 residues. Germline CDR1 SQVTM, CDR2 ANQGSEA. CDR3 nucleotide sequence: TGCAGCGTTGAGAAACCAGACGTCTATGGCTACGCCTTC. This codes for CSVEKPDVYGYAF.

Regarding this clonotype: Compared with germline, one end of the junction differs, possibly owing to a read error. V gene TRBV4-3 combines with J gene TRBJ1-6, with D possibly matching TRBD1 (6 bases). The CDR3 runs 16 residues. Germline values: CDR1 LGHNA, CDR2 YSLEER. The CDR3 sequence: CASSQGAARGHSRLHF. In DNA form, the CDR3 reads TGTGCCAGCAGCCAAGGAGCGGCCAGGGGTCATTCACGCCTCCACTTT.

This clonotype has just one count. Given a much more abundant clone one base away, this may be a read error. This chain links TRBV20-1 with TRBJ2-7, with TRBD1 identical over 7 bases. Germline V gene data show CDR1 as DFQATT and CDR2 as SNEGSKA (reference sequence). V dropped 6 bases and J dropped 2; count of bases not matched to a gene: 10. This CDR3 is built from 14 residues. The CDR3 protein is CSAVTGQTTYEQYF. CDR3 DNA: TGCAGTGCGGTCACGGGACAGACTACCTACGAGCAGTACTTC.

The rearrangement joins TRBV6-1 to TRBJ2-1; 9 bases are shared with TRBD2. Trimming at V came to 7 bases and at J to 3 bases, leaving 10 bases not matched to a gene. This CDR3 has 16 amino acids. Germline CDR1 MNHNS, CDR2 SASEGT. In DNA, the CDR3 is TGTGCCAGCAACCGACTCCCAGCGGGGGGCTACAATGAGCAGTTCTTC. Encoded protein: CASNRLPAGGYNEQFF.

Remarks on this clonotype: Its ends do not fully match the called genes, so a read error is possible. The V and J genes are TRBV5-6 and TRBJ2-3; D gene ambiguous. This CDR3 contains 15 residues. Germline V gene sequence: CDR1 SGHDT, CDR2 YYEEEE. The DNA for the CDR3 is TGTTCCAGCAGCTTGGCCTTTTATACCACAGATACGCAGTATTTT. This translates into CSSSLAFYTTDTQYF.

Concerning this clonotype: One base away lies a much larger clone, so this may be a sequencing read error. The chain has TRBV7-8 and TRBJ2-7; the D call may be TRBD1 or TRBD2 (6 bases each). The CDR3 spans 14 residues. Germline CDR1 reads SGHVS; CDR2 reads FQNEAQ. Deletions cut 6 bases from V and 0 bases from J, with 12 bases between. The CDR3 loop is CASSRGESSYEQYF. The CDR3 DNA reads as TGTGCCAGCAGTAGGGGGGAGAGCTCCTACGAGCAGTACTTC.

This clonotype has more than one count but fewer than ten. This may be a read error, as it is one base from a much larger clone. The chain has TRBV6-1 and TRBJ2-1, with 7 bases that match TRBD1. The CDR3 is 15 residues long. CDR1 is MNHNS, CDR2 SASEGT, per germline. This CDR3 reads CASSYGQAGYNKQFF. The DNA for the CDR3 is TGTGCCAGCAGTTATGGACAGGCTGGCTACAATAAGCAGTTCTTC.

Of note for this clonotype: In this CDR3 the conserved last residue, phenylalanine or tryptophan, is missing, so a read error is likely. This chain joins TRBV4-1 and TRBJ2-1; D is possibly TRBD1 (5 bases). Germline CDR1 reads MGHRA; CDR2 reads YSYEKL. The CDR3 sequence is 14 residues long. CDR3 amino acids: CASSQTNRGGEQFI. The CDR3 DNA sequence: TGCGCTAGCAGCCAAACCAATAGGGGTGGTGAGCAGTTCATC.

This clonotype was seen just once. Germline is not matched at one junction end, which may reflect a read error. The chain uses TRBV6-2 or TRBV6-3 and TRBJ1-5; the D gene is possibly TRBD1 (5 bases). Germline assignment: CDR1 MNHEY and CDR2 SVGEGT. The CDR3 is made up of 15 amino acids. CDR3 DNA sequence: TGTGCCAGCAGCGAATACGGGAGGGGCAATCGGCCCCAGCATTTT. Translated: CASSEYGRGNRPQHF.

On this clonotype itself: One end of the junction fails to match germline, which may point to a read error. This sequence joins TRBV6-2 or TRBV6-3 and TRBJ2-2; 7 positions agree with TRBD2. CDR1 is MNHEY, CDR2 SVGEGT, per germline. The length of the CDR3 is 15 residues. In nucleotides, the CDR3 is TGTGCCAGTAGCCCACTAGCGCGTGGGTCCGGGGAGCTGTATTTT. It is translated as CASSPLARGSGELYF.

Points on this clonotype: This may come from a read error, since a much larger clone is one base off. The genes are TRBV12-3 or TRBV12-4 and TRBJ2-1; D tentatively reads TRBD1 or TRBD2 (7 bases each). The CDR3 runs to 15 residues. CDR3 residues: CASSPRGGQNNEEFF. The CDR3 DNA is TGTGCCAGCAGCCCGAGGGGGGGACAGAACAATGAGGAGTTCTTC.

This clonotype occurred once. One junction end disagrees with the germline gene, perhaps due to a read error. The J gene is TRBJ1-1, the V gene TRBV6-6; a possible D gene is TRBD1 (6 bases). Germline-derived CDR1 and CDR2 are MNHNY and SVGAGI (reference sequence). CDR3 length equals 15 residues. Here the CDR3 reads CASNFTRGGNTEAFF. The CDR3 DNA reads TGTGCCAGCAATTTTACCCGAGGGGGAAACACCGAAGCTTTCTTT.

Of note for this clonotype: A single base separates this from a much larger clone, so it may be a read error. This chain joins TRBV6-5 and TRBJ2-3; TRBD1 matches 8 bases. Germline V gives CDR1 MNHEY, CDR2 SVGAGI. The CDR3 has 14 amino acids. For the CDR3, the DNA is TGTGCCACCTCCGAGGCAGGGGGCACAGATACGCGGTATTTT. Translated, it gives CATSEAGGTDTRYF.

This clonotype was seen a few times. This sequence may be a read error, since a much larger clone differs from it by one base. V gene TRBV4-2 combines with J gene TRBJ2-7; D uncertain. Trimming removed 4 bases from V and 3 bases from J, with 10 bases in between. CDR3 length: 13 amino acids. Germline CDR1 LGHNA, CDR2 YNFKEQ. CDR3 amino acids: CASSLDTRYEQYF. The CDR3 coding sequence is TGTGCCAGCAGCCTCGACACTCGCTACGAGCAGTACTTC.

The rearrangement uses TRBV6-5 and TRBJ2-7; 8 nucleotides agree with TRBD1. CDR1 and CDR2 from the germline V gene are MNHEY and SVGAGI. The ends lost 9 bases at V and 0 bases at J; junction bases unmatched: 10. The CDR3 covers 15 residues. The CDR3 region has the DNA TGTGCCAGTAGCCCCTGGGGACAGGCCTCCTACGAGCAGTACTTC. Translated: CASSPWGQASYEQYF.

The CDR3, as DNA: TGTGTTAGCGCCAAGGACAGGCCAGATACGCAGTATTTT. It yields the protein CVSAKDRPDTQYF. The V and J genes are TRBV5-4 and TRBJ2-3; 7 bases match TRBD1. The germline V gene encodes CDR1 SGHNT and CDR2 YYREEE (reference sequence). CDR3 length: 13 residues.

To note about this clonotype: At one of its ends the junction is not consistent with the germline gene, which may arise from a read error. The chain combines TRBV4-1 with TRBJ2-7; D could derive from TRBD1 or TRBD2 (6 bases each). Germline values: CDR1 MGHRA, CDR2 YSYEKL. The CDR3 consists of 15 residues. CDR3 coding DNA: TGCGCCAGCAGTCATCCGGGGGCCCTTTGGCACGAGCGGTACTTC. Amino acids: CASSHPGALWHERYF.

Remarks on this clonotype: The junction differs from germline at one of its ends, possibly a read error. The chain joins TRBV11-3 to TRBJ1-3, with unresolved D. The germline V gene has CDR1 SGHNT and CDR2 YENEEA. The CDR3 length is 13 residues. CDR3 sequence: CAGSSGRGNTIYF. The CDR3 region has the DNA TGTGCCGGCAGCTCTGGCAGGGGAAACACCATATATTTT.

The V and J genes are TRBV19 and TRBJ2-2; D possibly matches TRBD1 or TRBD2 (5 bases each). CDR1 is LNHDA, CDR2 SQIVND, per germline (reference sequence). The ends were cut back, 10 bases at V and 2 bases at J, with 14 bases in the middle. This CDR3 has 14 amino acids. CDR3 in amino acids: CANRPGTNTGELFF. CDR3 nucleotide sequence: TGTGCCAATAGACCCGGGACCAACACCGGGGAGCTGTTTTTT.

The rearrangement uses TRBV11-1 and TRBJ2-1, with D possibly being TRBD2 (5 bases). Germline V gene lookup returns CDR1 SGHAT and CDR2 FQDESV (reference sequence). Trimming took 8 bases from V and 7 from J, leaving 18 bases between them. The length of the CDR3 is 14 residues. The CDR3 DNA reads as TGTGCCAGCCTGCCGGACTGGGATACTAATGAGCAGTTCTTC. It yields the protein CASLPDWDTNEQFF. Together with reference TRBV11-1 and TRBJ2-1, the CDR3 gives the full variable domain: EAEVAQSPRYKITEKSQAVAFWCDPISGHATLYWYRQILGQGPELLVQFQDESVVDDSQLPKDRFSAERLKGVDSTLKIQPAELGDSAMYLCASLPDWDTNEQFFGPGTRLTVL.